This entry features one TCR beta chain sequence. This clone was observed once. The antigen it binds to is not known. Base-call qualities are not available, and no considerably larger clone is one nucleotide away. The trial excluded patients who had a history of autoimmune disease or were on systemic immunosuppression. Peripheral blood for TCR sequencing was collected from all dose cohorts at baseline, on cycle 4 day 1, and on cycle 7 day 1. Samples were obtained from an open-label, multicenter, first-in-human phase I dose-escalation trial of ivuxolimab. Adults with locally advanced or metastatic melanoma, renal cell carcinoma, hepatocellular carcinoma or head and neck squamous cell carcinoma were enrolled in the trial. Before TCR sequencing, CD4+ and CD8+ T cells were separately sorted from peripheral blood. The sample belongs to a study of OX40 agonist ivuxolimab in advanced cancers. Notes on the research overall: Ivuxolimab was a fully human IgG2 agonistic monoclonal antibody targeting the costimulatory receptor OX40 (CD134). Intravenous ivuxolimab was administered to patients every 2 weeks at six dose levels: 0.01, 0.1, 0.3, 1.5, 3 and 10 mg/kg. Of the approximately 50 dose-escalation patients, hepatocellular carcinoma was present in about 19, melanoma in approximately 15, renal cell carcinoma in 9 and head and neck cancer in 9. The dose-escalation cohort was approximately 83% male with a mean age of about 60 years, ranging from about 20 to 80. Patients were allowed to have had prior anti-PD-1, anti-PD-L1 or anti-CTLA-4 therapy, and approximately 39% of the dose-escalation patients had been treated with checkpoint inhibitors. Three dose-escalation patients achieved partial responses, one with hepatocellular carcinoma and two with cutaneous melanoma. The purpose of peripheral TCRbeta sequencing was to test whether ivuxolimab changed TCR sequence diversity and led to clonal T-cell expansion. The monotherapy dose-escalation portion (N ≈ 52 patients) of the phase I ivuxolimab trial is reported in the paper.

Results the study describes overall, beyond this receptor: After ivuxolimab, more expanded clones were found on average in CD8+ T cells than in CD4+ T cells. In the 0.1-3.0 mg/kg groups, partial responders had among the lowest normalized peripheral clonal expansion, particularly in CD8+ T cells. Low levels of normalized T-cell clonal expansion were also seen in some patients who did not respond. At doses of 0.1 to 3.0 mg/kg, clonal expansion of both CD4+ and CD8+ T cells in blood was seen between baseline and week 6. Antigen specificity was not determined for the clonally expanded peripheral T cells.

To sequence the TCRbeta CDR3 region, genomic DNA was isolated from the sorted cells. The immunoSEQ Assay was used to sequence the TCRbeta CDR3 regions. Entries here come from immuneACCESS through TCRdb and include only in-frame sequences with V and J called. Some clones fail to appear in such tables; in the studies checked, an unresolved V gene covers under half of the shortfall, and the cause of the remainder is unknown. The table for this sample lists more than 50,000 clones; roughly 77% of them were counted only once. The ten largest clonotypes hold 0.69% of the sample. The receptor's source is an adult with an advanced solid tumor such as melanoma, head and neck, liver or kidney cancer. This specimen was CD4+ or CD8+ T cells sorted from blood, taken in a trial of the OX40 agonist ivuxolimab.

The nucleotide sequence is given as TGTGCCAGCAGTTTTTTCGGACAGCGTAATTCACCCCTCCACTTT. This gives the protein CASSFFGQRNSPLHF. The V and J segments used are TRBV6-5 and TRBJ1-6; perhaps TRBD1 is the D gene, with 6 bases matching. CDR1 MNHEY and CDR2 SVGAGI are derived from the germline V gene. V gives up 4 bases and J gives up 6 bases, and the segment between their germline ends measures 13 bases. Inclusive of the bounding cysteine and phenylalanine, the CDR3 is 15 residues long. The read is trimmed to its CDR3 DNA, 45 bases read in frame from base 1.